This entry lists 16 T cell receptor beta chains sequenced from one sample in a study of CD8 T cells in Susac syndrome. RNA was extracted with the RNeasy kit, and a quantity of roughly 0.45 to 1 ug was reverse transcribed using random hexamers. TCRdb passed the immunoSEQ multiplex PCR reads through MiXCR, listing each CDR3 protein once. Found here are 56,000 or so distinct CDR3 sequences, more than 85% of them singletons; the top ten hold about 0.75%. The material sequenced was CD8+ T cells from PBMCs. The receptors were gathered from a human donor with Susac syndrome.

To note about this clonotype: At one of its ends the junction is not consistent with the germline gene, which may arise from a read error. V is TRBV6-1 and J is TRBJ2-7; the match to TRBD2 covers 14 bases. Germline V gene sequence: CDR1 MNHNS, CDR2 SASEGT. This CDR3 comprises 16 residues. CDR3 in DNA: TGTGCCATCAGTGAGGGACTAGCGGGGGCCCTCGCCGAGCAGTACTTC. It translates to CAISEGLAGALAEQYF.

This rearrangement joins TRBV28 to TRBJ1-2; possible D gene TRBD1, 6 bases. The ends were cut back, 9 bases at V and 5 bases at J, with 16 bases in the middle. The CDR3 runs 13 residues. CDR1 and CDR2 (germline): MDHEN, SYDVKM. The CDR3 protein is CASAETGDYGYTF. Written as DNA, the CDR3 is TGTGCCAGTGCCGAGACAGGAGATTATGGCTACACCTTC.

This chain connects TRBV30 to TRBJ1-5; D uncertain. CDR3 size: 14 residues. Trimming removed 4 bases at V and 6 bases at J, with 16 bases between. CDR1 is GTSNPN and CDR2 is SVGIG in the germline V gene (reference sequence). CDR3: CAWNPGRVGQPQHF. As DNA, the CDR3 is TGTGCCTGGAACCCGGGGAGGGTTGGTCAGCCCCAGCATTTT.

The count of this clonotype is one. The CDR3 nucleotides read TGTGCCAGCAGTTATGTGCGTAGCGGCAGTGAGGGCTATGGCTACACCTTC. Protein: CASSYVRSGSEGYGYTF. V usage is TRBV6-5 and J usage is TRBJ1-2; D remains unclear. The CDR3 is made up of 17 amino acids. The V end was cut by 3 bases, the J end by 4 bases, with 21 bases between. Germline V lookup: CDR1 MNHEY, CDR2 SVGAGI.

DNA for the CDR3: TGTGCCACCTTAGGACAGGAAGATACGCAGTATTTT. Its protein is CATLGQEDTQYF. The chain uses TRBV10-3 and TRBJ2-3; TRBD1 agrees at 7 bases. CDR1 ENHRY and CDR2 SYGVKD come from the germline V gene. J gave up 5 bases and V 10 bases, and 6 bases lay outside the gene matches. This CDR3 is 12 amino acids long.

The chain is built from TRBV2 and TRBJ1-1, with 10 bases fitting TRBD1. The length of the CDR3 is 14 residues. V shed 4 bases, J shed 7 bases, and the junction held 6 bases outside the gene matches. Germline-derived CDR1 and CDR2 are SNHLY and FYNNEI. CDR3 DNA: TGTGCCAGCAGTGGCGGGACAGGGGAGCTTGAAGCTTTCTTT. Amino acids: CASSGGTGELEAFF.

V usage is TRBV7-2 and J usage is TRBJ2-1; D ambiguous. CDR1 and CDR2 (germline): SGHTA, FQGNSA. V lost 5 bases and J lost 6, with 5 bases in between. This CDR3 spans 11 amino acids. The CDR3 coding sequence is TGTGCCAGCAGCCCTCGCAATGAGCAGTTCTTC. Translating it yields CASSPRNEQFF.

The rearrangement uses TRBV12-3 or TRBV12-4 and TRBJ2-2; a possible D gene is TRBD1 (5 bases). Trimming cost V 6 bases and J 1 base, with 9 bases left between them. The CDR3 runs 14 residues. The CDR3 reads CASSRTGNTGELFF. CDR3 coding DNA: TGTGCCAGCAGCCGAACAGGGAACACCGGGGAGCTGTTTTTT.

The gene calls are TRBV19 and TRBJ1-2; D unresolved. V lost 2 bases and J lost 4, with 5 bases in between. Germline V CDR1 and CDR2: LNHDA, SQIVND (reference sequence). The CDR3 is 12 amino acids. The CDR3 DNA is TGTGCCAGTAGTATACAGGCCTATGGCTACACCTTC. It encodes CASSIQAYGYTF.

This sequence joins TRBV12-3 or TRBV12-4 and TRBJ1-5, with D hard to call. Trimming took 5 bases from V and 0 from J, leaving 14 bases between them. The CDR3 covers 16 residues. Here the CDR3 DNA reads TGTGCCAGCAGTCCCCACTCCCCTTATAGCAATCAGCCCCAGCATTTT. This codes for CASSPHSPYSNQPQHF.

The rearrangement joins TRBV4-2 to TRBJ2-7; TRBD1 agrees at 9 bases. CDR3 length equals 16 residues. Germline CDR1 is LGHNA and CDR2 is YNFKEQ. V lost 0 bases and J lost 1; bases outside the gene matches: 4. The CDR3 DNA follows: TGTGCCAGCAGCCAAGATTCCGGGACAGGGTCCTACGAGCAGTACTTC. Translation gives CASSQDSGTGSYEQYF.

The CDR3 region has the DNA TGTGCCAGCGACTTCGGGACAGGGGCGTTCGGGGAGCTGTTTTTT. This encodes CASDFGTGAFGELFF. The chain carries TRBV19 and TRBJ2-2; TRBD1 matches at 10 bases. Per germline, CDR1 LNHDA and CDR2 SQIVND (reference sequence). V shed 9 bases, J shed 7 bases, and the junction held 11 bases outside the gene matches. This CDR3 region has 15 residues.

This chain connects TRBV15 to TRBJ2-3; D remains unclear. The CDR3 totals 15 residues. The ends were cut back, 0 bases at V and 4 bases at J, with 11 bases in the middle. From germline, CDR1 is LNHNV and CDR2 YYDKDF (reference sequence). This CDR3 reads CATSRDWVGPDTQYF. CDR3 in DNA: TGTGCCACCAGCAGAGATTGGGTCGGACCAGATACGCAGTATTTT.

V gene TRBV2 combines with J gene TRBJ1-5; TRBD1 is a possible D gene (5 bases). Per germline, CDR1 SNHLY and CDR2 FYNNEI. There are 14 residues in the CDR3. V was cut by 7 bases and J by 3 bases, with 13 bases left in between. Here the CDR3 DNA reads TGTGCCAGCAAAGACAGCGGTTCCAATCAGCCCCAGCATTTT. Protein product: CASKDSGSNQPQHF.

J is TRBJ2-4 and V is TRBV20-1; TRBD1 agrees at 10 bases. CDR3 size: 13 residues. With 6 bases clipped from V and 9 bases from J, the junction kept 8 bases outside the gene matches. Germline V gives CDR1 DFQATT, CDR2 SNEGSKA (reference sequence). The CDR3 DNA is TGCAGTGCCTCCAGGGACAGGGGTGGCATTCAGTACTTC. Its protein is CSASRDRGGIQYF.

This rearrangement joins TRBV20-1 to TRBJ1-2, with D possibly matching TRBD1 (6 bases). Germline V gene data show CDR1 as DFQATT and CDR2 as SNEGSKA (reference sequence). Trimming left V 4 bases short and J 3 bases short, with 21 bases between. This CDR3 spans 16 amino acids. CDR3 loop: CSAMNPYRDHDYGYTF. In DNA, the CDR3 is TGCAGTGCTATGAATCCATACAGGGATCACGACTATGGCTACACCTTC.